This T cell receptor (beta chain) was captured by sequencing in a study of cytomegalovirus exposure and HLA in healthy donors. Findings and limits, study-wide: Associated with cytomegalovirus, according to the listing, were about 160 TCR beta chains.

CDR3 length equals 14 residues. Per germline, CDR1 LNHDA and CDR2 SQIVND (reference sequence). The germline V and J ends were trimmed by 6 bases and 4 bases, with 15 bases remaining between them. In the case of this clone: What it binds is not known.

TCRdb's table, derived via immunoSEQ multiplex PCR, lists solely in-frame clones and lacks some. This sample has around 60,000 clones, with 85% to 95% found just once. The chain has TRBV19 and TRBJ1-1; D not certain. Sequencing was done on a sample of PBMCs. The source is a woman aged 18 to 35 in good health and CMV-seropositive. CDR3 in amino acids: CASSKPGMGTEAFF. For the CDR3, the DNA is TGTGCCAGTAGCAAACCGGGTATGGGCACTGAAGCTTTCTTT.